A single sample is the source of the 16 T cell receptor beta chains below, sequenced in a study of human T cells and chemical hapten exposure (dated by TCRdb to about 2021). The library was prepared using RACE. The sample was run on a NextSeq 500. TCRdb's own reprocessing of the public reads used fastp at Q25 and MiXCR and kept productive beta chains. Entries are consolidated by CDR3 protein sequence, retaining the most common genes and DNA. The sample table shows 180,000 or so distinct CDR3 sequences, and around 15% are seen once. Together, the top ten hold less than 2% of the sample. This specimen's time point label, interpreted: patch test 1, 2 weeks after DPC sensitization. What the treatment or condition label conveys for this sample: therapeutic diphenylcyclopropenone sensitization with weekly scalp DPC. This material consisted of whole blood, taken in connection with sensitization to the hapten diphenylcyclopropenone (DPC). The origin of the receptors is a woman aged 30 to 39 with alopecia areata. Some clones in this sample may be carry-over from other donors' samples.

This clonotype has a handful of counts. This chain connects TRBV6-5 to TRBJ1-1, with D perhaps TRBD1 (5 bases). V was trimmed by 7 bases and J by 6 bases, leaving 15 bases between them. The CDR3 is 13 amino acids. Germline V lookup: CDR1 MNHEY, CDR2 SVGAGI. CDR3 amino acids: CASIKDSLSEAFF. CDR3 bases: TGTGCCAGCATCAAAGACAGTCTCTCTGAAGCTTTCTTT.

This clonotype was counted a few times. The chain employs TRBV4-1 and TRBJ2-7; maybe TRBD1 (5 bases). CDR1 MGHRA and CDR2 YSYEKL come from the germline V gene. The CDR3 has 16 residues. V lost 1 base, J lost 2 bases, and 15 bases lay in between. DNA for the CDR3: TGCGCCAGCAGCCAAGTTTGGGCAGGGAAAGCCTACGAGCAGTACTTC. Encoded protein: CASSQVWAGKAYEQYF.

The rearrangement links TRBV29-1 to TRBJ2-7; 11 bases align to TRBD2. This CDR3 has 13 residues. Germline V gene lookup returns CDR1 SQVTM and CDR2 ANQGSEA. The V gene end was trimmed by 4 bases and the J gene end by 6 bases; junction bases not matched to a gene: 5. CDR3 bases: TGCAGCGTTGCACTAGCGGGAGTAAGCGAGCAGTACTTC. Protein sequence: CSVALAGVSEQYF.

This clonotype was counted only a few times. As DNA, the CDR3 is TGTGCCAGCAGTGAAGCCCTCGGTACAGGCCCCCAGCATTTT. Protein sequence: CASSEALGTGPQHF. The chain carries TRBV2 and TRBJ1-5; D might be TRBD1 (5 bases). CDR1 and CDR2 from the germline V gene are SNHLY and FYNNEI. Deletions cut 0 bases from V and 10 bases from J, with 13 bases between. There are 14 residues in the CDR3.

CDR3 in amino acids: CASRSLTSGTYNEQFF. CDR3 sequence (DNA): TGTGCCAGCAGATCACTGACTAGCGGAACCTACAATGAGCAGTTCTTC. J is TRBJ2-1 and V is TRBV7-2; TRBD2 agrees at 9 bases. The CDR3 consists of 16 residues. Germline assignment: CDR1 SGHTA and CDR2 FQGNSA. V shed 6 bases and J 2 bases; nucleotides not matched to a gene: 8.

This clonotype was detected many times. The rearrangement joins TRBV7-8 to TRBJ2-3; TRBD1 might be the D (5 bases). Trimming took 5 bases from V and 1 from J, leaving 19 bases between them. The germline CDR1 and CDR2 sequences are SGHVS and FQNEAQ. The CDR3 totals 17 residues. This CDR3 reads CASSPNTPGSGTDTQYF. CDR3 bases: TGTGCCAGCAGCCCCAATACTCCAGGGTCTGGCACAGATACGCAGTATTTT. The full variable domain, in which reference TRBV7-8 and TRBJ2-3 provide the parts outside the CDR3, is GAGVSQSPRYKVAKRGQDVALRCDPISGHVSLFWYQQALGQGPEFLTYFQNEAQLDKSGLPSDRFFAERPEGSVSTLKIQRTQQEDSAVYLCASSPNTPGSGTDTQYFGPGTRLTVL.

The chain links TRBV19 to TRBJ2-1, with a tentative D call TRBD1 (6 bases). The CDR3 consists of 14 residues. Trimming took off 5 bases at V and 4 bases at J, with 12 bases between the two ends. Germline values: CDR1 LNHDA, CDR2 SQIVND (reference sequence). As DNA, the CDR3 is TGTGCCAGTAGTCCCCGGACAGTTTACAATGAGCAGTTCTTC. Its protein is CASSPRTVYNEQFF.

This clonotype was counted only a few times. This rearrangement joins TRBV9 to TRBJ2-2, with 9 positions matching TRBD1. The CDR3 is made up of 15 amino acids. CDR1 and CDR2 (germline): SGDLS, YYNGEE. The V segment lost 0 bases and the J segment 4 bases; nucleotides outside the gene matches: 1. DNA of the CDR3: TGTGCCAGCAGCGTAGGGGACAGGGTCACCGGGGAGCTGTTTTTT. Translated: CASSVGDRVTGELFF.

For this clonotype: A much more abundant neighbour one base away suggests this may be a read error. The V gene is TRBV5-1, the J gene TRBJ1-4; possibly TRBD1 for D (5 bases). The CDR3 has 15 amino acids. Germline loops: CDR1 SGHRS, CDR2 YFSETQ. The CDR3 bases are TGCGTCAGCAGACTCCAGGGAGACAGTAATGAAAAACTGTTTTTT. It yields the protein CVSRLQGDSNEKLFF.

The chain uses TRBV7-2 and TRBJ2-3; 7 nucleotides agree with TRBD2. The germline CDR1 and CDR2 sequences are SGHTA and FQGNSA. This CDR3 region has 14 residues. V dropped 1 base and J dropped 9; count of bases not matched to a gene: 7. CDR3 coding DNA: TGTGCCAGCAGCTTAGGGGACTACCAACTAACGCAGTATTTT. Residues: CASSLGDYQLTQYF.

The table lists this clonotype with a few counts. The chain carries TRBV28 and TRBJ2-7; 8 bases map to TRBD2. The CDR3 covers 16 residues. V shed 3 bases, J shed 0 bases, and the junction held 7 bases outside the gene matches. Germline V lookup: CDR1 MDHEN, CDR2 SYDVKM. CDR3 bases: TGTGCCAGCAGTTTCCCGCTAGCGGGCCTCTCCTACGAGCAGTACTTC. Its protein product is CASSFPLAGLSYEQYF.

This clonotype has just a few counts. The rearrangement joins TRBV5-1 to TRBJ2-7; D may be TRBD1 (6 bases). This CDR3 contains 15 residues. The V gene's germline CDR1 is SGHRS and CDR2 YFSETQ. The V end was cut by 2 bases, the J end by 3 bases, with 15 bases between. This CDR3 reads CASSFSTGMGYEQYF. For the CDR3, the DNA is TGCGCCAGCAGCTTTAGCACAGGGATGGGCTACGAGCAGTACTTC.

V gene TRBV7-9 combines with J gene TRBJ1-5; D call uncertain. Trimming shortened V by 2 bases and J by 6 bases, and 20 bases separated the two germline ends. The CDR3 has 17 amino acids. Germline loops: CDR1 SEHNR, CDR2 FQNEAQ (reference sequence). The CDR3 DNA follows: TGTGCCAGCAGCTTATATACCGGGAGGCAGGAGAGTCAGCCCCAGCATTTT. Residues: CASSLYTGRQESQPQHF. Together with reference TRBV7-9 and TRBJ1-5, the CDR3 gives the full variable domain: DTGVSQNPRHKITKRGQNVTFRCDPISEHNRLYWYRQTLGQGPEFLTYFQNEAQLEKSRLLSDRFSAERPKGSFSTLEIQRTEQGDSAMYLCASSLYTGRQESQPQHFGDGTRLSIL.

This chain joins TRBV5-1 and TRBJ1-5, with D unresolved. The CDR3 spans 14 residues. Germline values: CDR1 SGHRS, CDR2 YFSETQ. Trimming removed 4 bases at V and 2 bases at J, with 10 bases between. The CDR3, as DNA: TGCGCCAGCAGCCCTGACACGGGCAATCAGCCCCAGCATTTT. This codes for CASSPDTGNQPQHF. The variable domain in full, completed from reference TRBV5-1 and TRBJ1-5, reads KAGVTQTPRYLIKTRGQQVTLSCSPISGHRSVSWYQQTPGQGLQFLFEYFSETQRNKGNFPGRFSGRQFSNSRSEMNVSTLELGDSALYLCASSPDTGNQPQHFGDGTRLSIL.

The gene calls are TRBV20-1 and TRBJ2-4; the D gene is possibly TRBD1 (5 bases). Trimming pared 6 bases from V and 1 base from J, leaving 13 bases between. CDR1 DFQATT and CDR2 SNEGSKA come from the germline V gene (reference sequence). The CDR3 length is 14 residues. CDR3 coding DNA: TGCAGTGCAGCCAGGGTTCCGGCCAAAAACATTCAGTACTTC. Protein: CSAARVPAKNIQYF.

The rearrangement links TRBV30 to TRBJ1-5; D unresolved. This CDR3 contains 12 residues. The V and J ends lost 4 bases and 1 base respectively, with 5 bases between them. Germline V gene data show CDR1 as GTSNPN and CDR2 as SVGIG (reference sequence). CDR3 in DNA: TGTGCCTGGAAGGGCAGCAATCAGCCCCAGCATTTT. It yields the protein CAWKGSNQPQHF. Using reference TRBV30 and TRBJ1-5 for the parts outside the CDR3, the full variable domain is SQTIHQWPATLVQPVGSPLSLECTVEGTSNPNLYWYRQAAGRGLQLLFYSVGIGQISSEVPQNLSASRPQDRQFILSSKKLLLSDSGFYLCAWKGSNQPQHFGDGTRLSIL.